The clone carrying this T cell receptor (beta chain) was detected ten times or more. V trimming: 3 bases; J trimming: 4 bases; junction bases outside the gene matches: 3. Germline values: CDR1 SGHAT, CDR2 FQDESV (reference sequence). The CDR3 covers 14 residues. These data originate in a study of tumor-infiltrating lymphocytes in primary liver carcinoma. Scientists recovered RNA and DNA together from approximately 20-30 mg of unsorted bulk tissue. Using a constant-region primer together with ProtoScript II reverse transcriptase, TCR beta cDNA was made from roughly 520 ng of total RNA. Generation of the TCR beta libraries relied on three nested multiplex PCR rounds using slightly modified ARM-PCR. Both of the initial two PCR rounds ran for roughly 10 cycles and employed TRBV1-TRBV30 forward primers alongside a C-beta reverse primer. TCRdb redid the calling of the multiplex PCR reads with MiXCR, one entry per CDR3 protein. The sample has some 120,000 distinct CDR3 sequences; 60% to 70% are singletons.

Sequencing used liver tumor tissue from sampling region 1. Stated subset: tumor region T1, superior pole. This clonotype originated in a woman aged 60 to 75 with primary liver carcinoma and hepatitis B virus infection. The chain combines TRBV11-1 with TRBJ1-2; 9 nucleotides line up with TRBD1. The CDR3 loop reads CASSLETGGYGYTF. CDR3 bases: TGTGCCAGCAGCTTGGAGACAGGGGGCTATGGCTACACCTTC.